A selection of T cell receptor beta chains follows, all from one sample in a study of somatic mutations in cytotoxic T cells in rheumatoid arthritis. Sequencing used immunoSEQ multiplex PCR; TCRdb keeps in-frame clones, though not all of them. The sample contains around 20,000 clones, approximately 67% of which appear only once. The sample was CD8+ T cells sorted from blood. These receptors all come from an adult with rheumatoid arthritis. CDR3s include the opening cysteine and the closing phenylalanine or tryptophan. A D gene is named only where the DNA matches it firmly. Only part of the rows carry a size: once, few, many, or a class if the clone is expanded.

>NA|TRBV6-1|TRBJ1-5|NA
CASSGSQQGRLNQPQHF
TGTGCCAGCAGTGGCTCCCAGCAGGGAAGGCTCAATCAGCCCCAGCATTTT
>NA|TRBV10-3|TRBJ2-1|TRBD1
CAISGRQGASNHEQFF
TGTGCCATCAGTGGTCGACAGGGGGCGTCTAACCATGAGCAGTTCTTC
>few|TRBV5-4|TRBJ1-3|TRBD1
CASSLGQEFSGNTIYF
TGTGCCAGCAGCCTTGGACAGGAGTTCTCTGGAAACACCATATATTTT
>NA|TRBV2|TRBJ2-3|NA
CASSDASWGTDTQYF
TGTGCCAGCAGTGATGCTAGTTGGGGCACAGATACGCAGTATTTT
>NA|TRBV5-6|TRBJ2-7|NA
CASSSKTQGYEQYF
TGTGCCAGCAGCTCGAAAACACAGGGCTACGAGCAGTACTTC
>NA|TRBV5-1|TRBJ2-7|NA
CASSLAEETYEQYF
TGCGCCAGCAGCTTGGCCGAGGAAACCTACGAGCAGTACTTC
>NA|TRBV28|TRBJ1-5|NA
CASSLFGLANQPQHF
TGTGCCAGCAGTTTATTCGGACTGGCCAATCAGCCCCAGCATTTT
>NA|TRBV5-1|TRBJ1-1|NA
CASSLVGTEAFF
TGCGCCAGCAGCTTGGTGGGGACTGAAGCTTTCTTT
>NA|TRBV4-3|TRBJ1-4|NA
CASSQEEVMHEKLFF
TGCGCCAGCAGCCAAGAGGAAGTAATGCATGAAAAACTGTTTTTT
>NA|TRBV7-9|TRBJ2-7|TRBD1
CASKGGALGEQYF
TGTGCCAGCAAAGGGGGCGCTTTGGGCGAGCAGTACTTC
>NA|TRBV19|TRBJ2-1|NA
CASSIVQGLKNEQFF
TGTGCCAGTAGTATAGTCCAGGGTCTCAAAAATGAGCAGTTCTTC
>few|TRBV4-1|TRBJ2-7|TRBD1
CASSQATGAYEQYF
TGCGCCAGCAGCCAAGCGACAGGGGCCTACGAGCAGTACTTC
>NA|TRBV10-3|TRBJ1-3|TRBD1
CAITLLTGDSGNTIYF
TGTGCCATCACCTTGCTGACAGGGGATTCTGGAAACACCATATATTTT
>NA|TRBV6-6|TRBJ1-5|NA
CASSYGTYNQPQHF
TGTGCCAGCAGTTACGGGACCTACAATCAGCCCCAGCATTTT
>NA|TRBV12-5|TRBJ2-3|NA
CASVAAPGSTDTQYF
TGTGCTAGTGTGGCCGCCCCCGGGAGCACAGATACGCAGTATTTT
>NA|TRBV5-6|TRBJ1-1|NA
CASSLEGQGYAEAFF
TGTGCCAGCAGCTTGGAGGGGCAGGGATATGCTGAAGCTTTCTTT
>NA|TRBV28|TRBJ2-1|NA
CASSLLAILNNEQFF
TGTGCCAGCAGTTTACTCGCGATTCTTAACAATGAGCAGTTCTTC